This T cell receptor (beta chain) comes out of a study of T cell responses to AZD1222 COVID-19 vaccine. On the study more broadly: Analysis merged second doses at about 4 or about 12 weeks. Study observations and caveats: The peak T cell response came first, and repertoires were sampled only after it.

Points on this clone: Its target is unknown.

Assay: immunoSEQ multiplex PCR; the TCRdb copy retains only in-frame clones and omits some. The table lists 150,000 to 200,000 clones, around 92% of them singletons, with 9.2% in the top ten. The germline V gene encodes CDR1 LNHDA and CDR2 SQIVND (reference sequence). V dropped 3 bases and J dropped 0 bases, with 11 bases sitting between them. The CDR3 is 16 amino acids. The rearrangement joins TRBV19 to TRBJ1-4; D gene ambiguous. Material: peripheral blood, obtained on day 0 of AZD1222 vaccination. This sequence originates from an adult in good health. CDR3 coding DNA: TGTGCCAGTAGTATTGAAGCTCCTGCAACTAATGAAAAACTGTTTTTT. Amino acids: CASSIEAPATNEKLFF.